The entry below describes one T cell receptor beta chain. Its antigen is not known. The second PCR ran about 6 to 12 cycles with a sample-barcoded 5' primer and J-beta primers. TCRdb independently ran MiXCR on the 5' RACE reads; one entry per CDR3 protein. The repertoire consists of under 2 million distinct CDR3 sequences, with roughly 32% occurring once and the leading ten covering approximately 10%. The data belong to a study of blood T cells in healthy people across ages. Study information: Researchers report that template switching captured about one barcoded beta molecule per two T cells. The study's findings and limits: Greater diversity and more naive CD4+ cells were seen in long-lived donors than in aged donors.

In terms of origin and age, donors were healthy Caucasian individuals from Russia aged roughly 6 to 95. Specimen: blood. This TCR came from a woman aged 30 to 39 in good health.

This CDR3 is CSASQNPTGGGANEQFF. In DNA form, the CDR3 reads TGCAGTGCTAGCCAAAACCCCACTGGCGGGGGGGCGAATGAGCAGTTCTTC. The V gene is TRBV20-1, the J gene TRBJ2-1; 9 nucleotides match TRBD2. The V and J ends lost 3 bases and 7 bases, in that order; junction bases with no gene match: 16. From germline, CDR1 is DFQATT and CDR2 SNEGSKA (reference sequence). This CDR3 contains 17 residues.